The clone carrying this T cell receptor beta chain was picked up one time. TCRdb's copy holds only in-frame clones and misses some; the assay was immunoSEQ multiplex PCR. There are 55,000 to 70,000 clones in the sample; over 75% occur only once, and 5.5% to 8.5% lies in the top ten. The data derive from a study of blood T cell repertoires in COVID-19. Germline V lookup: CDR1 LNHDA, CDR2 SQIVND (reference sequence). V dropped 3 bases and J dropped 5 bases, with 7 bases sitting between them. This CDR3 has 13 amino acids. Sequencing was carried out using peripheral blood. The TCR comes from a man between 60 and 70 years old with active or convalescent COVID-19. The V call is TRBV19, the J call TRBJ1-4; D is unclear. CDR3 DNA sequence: TGTGCCAGTAGTATCCCCCAGAATGAAAAACTGTTTTTT. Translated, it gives CASSIPQNEKLFF.